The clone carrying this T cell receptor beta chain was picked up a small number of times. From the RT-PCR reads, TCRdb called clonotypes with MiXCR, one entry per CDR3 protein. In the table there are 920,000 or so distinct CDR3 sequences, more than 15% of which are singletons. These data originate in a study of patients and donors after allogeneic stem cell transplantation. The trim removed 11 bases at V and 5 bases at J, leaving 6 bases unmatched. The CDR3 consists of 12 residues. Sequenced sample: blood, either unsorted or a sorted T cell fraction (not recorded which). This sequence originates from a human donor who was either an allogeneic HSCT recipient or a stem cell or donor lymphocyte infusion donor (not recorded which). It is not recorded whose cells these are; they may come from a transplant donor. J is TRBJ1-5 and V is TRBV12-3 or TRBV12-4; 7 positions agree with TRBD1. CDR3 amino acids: CASQGRDQPQHF. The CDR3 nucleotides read TGTGCCTCACAGGGGAGGGATCAGCCCCAGCATTTT.